This TCR beta chain was documented in a study of cytomegalovirus exposure and HLA in healthy donors. Primers: 60 Vbeta forward and 13 Jbeta reverse. Assay used: immunoSEQ multiplex PCR; TCRdb lists only in-frame clones, some missing. This sample has around 160,000 clones, with around four fifths found just once. Trimming pared 2 bases from V and 10 bases from J, leaving 16 bases between. The CDR3 has 13 residues. Germline-derived CDR1 and CDR2 are SGHRS and YFSETQ. This clone was observed a few times. This receptor was taken from a young man in good health and CMV-seropositive. V is TRBV5-1 and J is TRBJ2-7; a possible D gene is TRBD1 (6 bases). Sequencing used PBMCs. The CDR3 here is CASSLQTTQGQYF. For the CDR3, the DNA is TGCGCCAGCAGCTTACAAACTACACAGGGACAGTACTTC.